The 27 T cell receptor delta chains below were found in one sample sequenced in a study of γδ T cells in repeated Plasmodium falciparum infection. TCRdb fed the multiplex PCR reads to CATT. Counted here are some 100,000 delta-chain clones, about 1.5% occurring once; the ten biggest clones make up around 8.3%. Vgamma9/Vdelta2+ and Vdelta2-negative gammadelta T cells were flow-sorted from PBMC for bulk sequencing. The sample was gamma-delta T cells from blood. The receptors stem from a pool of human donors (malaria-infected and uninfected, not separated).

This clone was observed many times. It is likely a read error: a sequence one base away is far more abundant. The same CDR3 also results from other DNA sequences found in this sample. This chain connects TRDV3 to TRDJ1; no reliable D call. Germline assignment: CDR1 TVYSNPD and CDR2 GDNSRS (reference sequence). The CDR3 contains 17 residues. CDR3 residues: CAFSWSLRVWYTDKLIF. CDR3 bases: TGTGCCTTTAGTTGGAGTCTTCGGGTCTGGTACACTGATAAACTCATCTTT.

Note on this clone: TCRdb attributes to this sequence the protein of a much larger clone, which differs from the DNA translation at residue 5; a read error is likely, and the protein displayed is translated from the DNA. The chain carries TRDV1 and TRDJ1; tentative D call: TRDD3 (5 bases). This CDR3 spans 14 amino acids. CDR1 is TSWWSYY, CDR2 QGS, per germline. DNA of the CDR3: TGTGCTCTTGGGAAACTAGGTGGGGTCCGAAAACTCATCTTT. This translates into CALGKLGGVRKLIF.

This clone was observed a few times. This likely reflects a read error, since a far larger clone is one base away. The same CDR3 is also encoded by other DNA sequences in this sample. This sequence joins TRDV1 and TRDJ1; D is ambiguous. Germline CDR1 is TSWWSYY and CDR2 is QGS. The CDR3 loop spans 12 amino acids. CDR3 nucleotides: TGTGCACTCAGGGGTGGCACCGATAAACTCATCTTT. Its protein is CALRGGTDKLIF.

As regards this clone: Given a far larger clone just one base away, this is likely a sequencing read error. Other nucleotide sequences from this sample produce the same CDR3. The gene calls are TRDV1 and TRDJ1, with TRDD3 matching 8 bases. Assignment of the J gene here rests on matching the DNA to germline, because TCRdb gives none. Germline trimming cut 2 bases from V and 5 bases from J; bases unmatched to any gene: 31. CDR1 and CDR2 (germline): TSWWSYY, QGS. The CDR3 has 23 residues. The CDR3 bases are TGTGCTCTTGGGGAAAAATCGGCCCTTCCGAACTACTGGGGGCAAAGGTCCACTGATAAACTCATCTTT. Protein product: CALGEKSALPNYWGQRSTDKLIF.

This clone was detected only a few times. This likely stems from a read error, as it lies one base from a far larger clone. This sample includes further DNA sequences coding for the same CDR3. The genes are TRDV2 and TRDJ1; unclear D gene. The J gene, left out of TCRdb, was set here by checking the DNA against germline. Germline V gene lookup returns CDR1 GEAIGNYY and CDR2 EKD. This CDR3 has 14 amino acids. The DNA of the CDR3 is TGTGCCTGCGACACCGGAGGGCCAGGAGATAAACTCATCTTT. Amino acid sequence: CACDTGGPGDKLIF.

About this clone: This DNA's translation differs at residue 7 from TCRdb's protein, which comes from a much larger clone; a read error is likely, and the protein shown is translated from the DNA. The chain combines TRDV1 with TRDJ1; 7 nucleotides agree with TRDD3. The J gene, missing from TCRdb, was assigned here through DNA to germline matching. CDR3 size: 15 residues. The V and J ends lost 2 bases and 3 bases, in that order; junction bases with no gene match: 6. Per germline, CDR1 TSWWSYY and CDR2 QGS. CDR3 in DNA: TGTGCTCTTGGGGAAAAGCGTGGATACGCCGATAAACTCATCTTT. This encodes CALGEKRGYADKLIF.

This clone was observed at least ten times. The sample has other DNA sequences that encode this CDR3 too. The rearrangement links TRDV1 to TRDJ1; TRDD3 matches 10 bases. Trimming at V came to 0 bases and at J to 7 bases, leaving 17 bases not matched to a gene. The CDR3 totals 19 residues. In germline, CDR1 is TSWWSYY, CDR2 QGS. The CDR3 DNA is TGTGCTCTTGGGGAACTAATGGGCCCGTACTGGGGGATTGGCGGTAAACTCATCTTT. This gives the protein CALGELMGPYWGIGGKLIF.

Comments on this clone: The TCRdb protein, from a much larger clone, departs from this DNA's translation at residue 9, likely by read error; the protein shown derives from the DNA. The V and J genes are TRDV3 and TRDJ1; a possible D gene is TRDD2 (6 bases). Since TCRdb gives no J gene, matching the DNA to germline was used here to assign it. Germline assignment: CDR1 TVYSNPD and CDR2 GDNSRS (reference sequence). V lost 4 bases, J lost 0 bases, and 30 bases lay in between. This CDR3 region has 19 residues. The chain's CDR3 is CASSLPTPYPAVYTDKLIF. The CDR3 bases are TGTGCCTCCAGCCTTCCAACTCCGTATCCCGCCGTATACACCGATAAACTCATCTTT.

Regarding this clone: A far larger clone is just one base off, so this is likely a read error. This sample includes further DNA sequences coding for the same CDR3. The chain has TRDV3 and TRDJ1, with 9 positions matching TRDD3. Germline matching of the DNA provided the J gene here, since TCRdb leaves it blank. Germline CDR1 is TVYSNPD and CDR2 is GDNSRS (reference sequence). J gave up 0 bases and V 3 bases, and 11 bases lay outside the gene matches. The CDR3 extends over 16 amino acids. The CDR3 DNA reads TGTGCCTTCGGGGGGATACCGATCTGGTACACCGATAAACTCATCTTT. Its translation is CAFGGIPIWYTDKLIF.

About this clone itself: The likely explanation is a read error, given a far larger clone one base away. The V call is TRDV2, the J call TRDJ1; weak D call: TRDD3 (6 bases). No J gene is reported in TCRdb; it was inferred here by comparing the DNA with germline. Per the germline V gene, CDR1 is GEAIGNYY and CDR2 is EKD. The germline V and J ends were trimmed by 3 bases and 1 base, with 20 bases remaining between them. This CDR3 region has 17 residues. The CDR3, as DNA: TGTGCCTGTGACCGGCTCGGGGATCCCCCAGGCACCGATAAACTCATCTTT. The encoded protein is CACDRLGDPPGTDKLIF.

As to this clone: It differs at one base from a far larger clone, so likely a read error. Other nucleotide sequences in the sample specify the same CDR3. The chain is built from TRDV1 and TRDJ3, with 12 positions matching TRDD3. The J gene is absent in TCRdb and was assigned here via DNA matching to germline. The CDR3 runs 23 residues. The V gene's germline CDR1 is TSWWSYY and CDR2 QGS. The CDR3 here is CALGERALLGDTVSSWDTRQMFF. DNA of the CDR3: TGTGCTCTCGGGGAAAGAGCACTACTGGGGGATACAGTATCCTCCTGGGACACCCGACAGATGTTTTTC.

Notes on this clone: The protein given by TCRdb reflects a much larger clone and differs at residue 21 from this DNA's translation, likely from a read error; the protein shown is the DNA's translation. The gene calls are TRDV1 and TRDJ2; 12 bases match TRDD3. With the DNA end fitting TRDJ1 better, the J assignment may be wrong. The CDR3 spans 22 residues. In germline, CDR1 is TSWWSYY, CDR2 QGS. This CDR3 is CALGEFSSPTLGDTSLTAQLIF. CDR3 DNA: TGTGCTCTTGGGGAATTTTCCTCTCCTACTCTGGGGGATACGTCTTTGACAGCACAACTCATCTTT.

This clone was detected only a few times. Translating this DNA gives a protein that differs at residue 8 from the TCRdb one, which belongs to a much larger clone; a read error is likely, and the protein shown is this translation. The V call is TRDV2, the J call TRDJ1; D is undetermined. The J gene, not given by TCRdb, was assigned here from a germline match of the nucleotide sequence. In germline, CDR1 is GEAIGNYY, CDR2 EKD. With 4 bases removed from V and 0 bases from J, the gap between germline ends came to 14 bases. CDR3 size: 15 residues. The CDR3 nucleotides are TGTGCCTGTGAACGACTCGGGACGAACACCGATAAACTCATCTTT. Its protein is CACERLGTNTDKLIF.

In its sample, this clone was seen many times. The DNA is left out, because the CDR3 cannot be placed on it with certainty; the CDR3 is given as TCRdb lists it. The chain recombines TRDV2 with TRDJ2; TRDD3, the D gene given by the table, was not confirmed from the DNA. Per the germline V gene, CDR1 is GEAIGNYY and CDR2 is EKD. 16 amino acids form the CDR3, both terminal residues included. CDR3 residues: CASYECGGLETAQLFF.

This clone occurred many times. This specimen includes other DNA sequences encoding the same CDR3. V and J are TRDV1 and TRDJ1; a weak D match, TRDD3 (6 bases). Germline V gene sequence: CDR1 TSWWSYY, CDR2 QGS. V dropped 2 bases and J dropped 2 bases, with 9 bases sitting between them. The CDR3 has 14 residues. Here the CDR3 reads CALGEAGDTDKLIF. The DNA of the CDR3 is TGTGCTCTTGGGGAAGCCGGGGATACCGATAAACTCATCTTT.

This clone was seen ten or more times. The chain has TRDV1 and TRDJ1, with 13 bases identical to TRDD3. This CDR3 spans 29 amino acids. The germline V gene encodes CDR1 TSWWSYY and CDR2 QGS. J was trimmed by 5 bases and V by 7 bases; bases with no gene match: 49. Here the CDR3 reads CALAIRPAFLRFTIPTVLGDTRGGDKLIF. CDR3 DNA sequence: TGTGCTCTTGCTATAAGACCTGCCTTCCTACGATTTACAATACCCACCGTACTGGGGGATACGCGTGGGGGGGATAAACTCATCTTT.

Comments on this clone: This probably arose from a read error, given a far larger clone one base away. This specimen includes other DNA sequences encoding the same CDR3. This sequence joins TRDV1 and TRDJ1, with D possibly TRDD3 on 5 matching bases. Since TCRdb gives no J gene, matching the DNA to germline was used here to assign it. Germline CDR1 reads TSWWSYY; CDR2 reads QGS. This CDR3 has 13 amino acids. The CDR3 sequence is CALGEVIHDKLIF. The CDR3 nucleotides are TGTGCCCTTGGGGAAGTAATTCACGATAAACTCATCTTT.

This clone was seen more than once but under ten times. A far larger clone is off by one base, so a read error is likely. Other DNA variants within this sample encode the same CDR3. CDR3 sequence reads: CALGDGILLPQYWGTLPDKLIF. The CDR3 region has the DNA TGTGCTCTTGGAGATGGAATCCTTCTGCCGCAGTACTGGGGGACACTACCCGATAAACTCATCTTT. The chain combines TRDV1 with TRDJ1, with TRDD3 identical over 9 bases. Here the J gene was assigned by germline matching of the DNA, as TCRdb has none. Germline values: CDR1 TSWWSYY, CDR2 QGS. J lost 3 bases, V lost 6 bases, and 29 bases had no gene match. The CDR3 is 22 residues long.

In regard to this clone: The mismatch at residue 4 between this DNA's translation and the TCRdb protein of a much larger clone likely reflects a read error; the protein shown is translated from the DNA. As DNA, the CDR3 is TGTGCCTGTGGCACGCTGGGGGATCGGAATAAACTCATCTTT. Protein sequence: CACGTLGDRNKLIF. The chain carries TRDV2 and TRDJ1; 9 bases align to TRDD3. The J gene, not given by TCRdb, was assigned here from a germline match of the nucleotide sequence. Germline-derived CDR1 and CDR2 are GEAIGNYY and EKD. The CDR3 contains 14 residues. Trimming took 5 bases from V and 6 from J; bases not matched to a gene: 9.

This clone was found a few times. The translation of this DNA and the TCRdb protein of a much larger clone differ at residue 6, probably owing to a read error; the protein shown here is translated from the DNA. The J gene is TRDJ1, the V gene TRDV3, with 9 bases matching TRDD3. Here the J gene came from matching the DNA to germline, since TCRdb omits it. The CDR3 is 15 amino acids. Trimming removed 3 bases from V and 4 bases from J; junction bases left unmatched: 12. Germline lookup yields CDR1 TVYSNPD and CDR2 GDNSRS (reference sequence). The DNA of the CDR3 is TGTGCCTTCGTAGCCCGGGGGGGATACCGCGATAAACTCATCTTT. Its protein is CAFVARGGYRDKLIF.

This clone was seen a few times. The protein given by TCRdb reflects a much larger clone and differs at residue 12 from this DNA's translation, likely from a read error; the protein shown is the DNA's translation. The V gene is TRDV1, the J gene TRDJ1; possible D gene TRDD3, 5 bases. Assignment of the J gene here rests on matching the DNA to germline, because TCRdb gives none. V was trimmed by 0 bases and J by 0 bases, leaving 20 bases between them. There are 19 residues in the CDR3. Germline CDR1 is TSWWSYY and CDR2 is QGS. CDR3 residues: CALGELVSVVLEDTDKLIF. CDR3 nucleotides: TGTGCTCTTGGGGAACTAGTATCCGTTGTACTGGAGGACACCGATAAACTCATCTTT.

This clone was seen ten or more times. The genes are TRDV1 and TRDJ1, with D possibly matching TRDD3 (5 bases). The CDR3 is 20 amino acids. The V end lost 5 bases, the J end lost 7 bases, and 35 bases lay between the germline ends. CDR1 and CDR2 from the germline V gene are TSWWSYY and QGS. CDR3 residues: CALGKHGPWGRPKESGKLIF. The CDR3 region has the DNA TGTGCTCTTGGGAAACACGGTCCTTGGGGCAGACCGAAGGAAAGCGGTAAACTCATCTTT.

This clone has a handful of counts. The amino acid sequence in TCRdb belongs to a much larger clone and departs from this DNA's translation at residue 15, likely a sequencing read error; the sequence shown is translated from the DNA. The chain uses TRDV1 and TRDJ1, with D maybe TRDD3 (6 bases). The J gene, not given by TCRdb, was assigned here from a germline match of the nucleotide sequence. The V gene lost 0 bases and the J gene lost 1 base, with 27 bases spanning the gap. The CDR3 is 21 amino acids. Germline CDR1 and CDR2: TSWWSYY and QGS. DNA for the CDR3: TGTGCTCTTGGGGAACTCGTTTTACCCAAGGGGGGAGTTTTCTGCACCGATAAACTCATCTTT. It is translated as CALGELVLPKGGVFCTDKLIF.

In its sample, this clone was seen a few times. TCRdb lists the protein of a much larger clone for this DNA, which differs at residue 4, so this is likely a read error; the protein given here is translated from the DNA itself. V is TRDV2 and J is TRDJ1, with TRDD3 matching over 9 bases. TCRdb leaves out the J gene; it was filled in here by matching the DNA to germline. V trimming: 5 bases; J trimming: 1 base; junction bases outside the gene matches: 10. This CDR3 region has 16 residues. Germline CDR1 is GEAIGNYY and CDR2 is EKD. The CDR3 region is CACVPGGGYCTDKLIF. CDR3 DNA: TGTGCCTGTGTCCCCGGGGGGGGATACTGCACCGATAAACTCATCTTT.

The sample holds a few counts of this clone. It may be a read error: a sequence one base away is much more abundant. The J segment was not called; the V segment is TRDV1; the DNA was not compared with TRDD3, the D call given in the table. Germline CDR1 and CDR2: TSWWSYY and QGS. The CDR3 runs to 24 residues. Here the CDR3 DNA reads TGTGCTCTTAAGAAAAGTTCTTCCTACCGCTTGGTGGGGGATACGCCGAAATCCTCCGATAAGCTCATCTTT. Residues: CALKKSSSYRLVGDTPKSSDKLIF.

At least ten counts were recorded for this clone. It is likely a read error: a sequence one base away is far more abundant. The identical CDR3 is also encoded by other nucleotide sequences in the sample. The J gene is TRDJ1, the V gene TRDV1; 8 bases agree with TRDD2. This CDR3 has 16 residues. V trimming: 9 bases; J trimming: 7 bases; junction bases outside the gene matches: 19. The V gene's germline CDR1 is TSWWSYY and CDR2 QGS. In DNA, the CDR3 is TGTGCTCTCGGGAAACTTCCTACTAGGATGGGGAGTAAACTCATCTTT. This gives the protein CALGKLPTRMGSKLIF.

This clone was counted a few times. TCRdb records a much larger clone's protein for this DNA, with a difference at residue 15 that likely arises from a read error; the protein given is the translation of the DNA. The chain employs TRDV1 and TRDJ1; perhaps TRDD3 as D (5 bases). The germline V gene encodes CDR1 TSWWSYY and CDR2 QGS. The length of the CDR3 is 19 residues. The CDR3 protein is CALGETWGPSGKYTGKLIF. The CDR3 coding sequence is TGTGCTCTTGGGGAAACGTGGGGTCCCTCAGGGAAGTACACCGGTAAACTCATCTTT.